Each of the 12 T cell receptor beta chains below was sequenced from the same sample in a study of regulatory T cells in long-lasting Graves disease. As to time point: persistent/refractory GD, antithyroid drugs over 5 years with positive TRAb. PBMCs provided the RNA from which the TCR library was made. Construction of the TCR beta libraries employed iRepertoire HTBI primers in conjunction with Arm-PCR of CDR3 regions. TCRdb processed the multiplex PCR reads anew with MiXCR; each CDR3 protein has one entry. The profile covers more than 300,000 distinct CDR3 sequences, with about 20% appearing a single time and around 30% taken by the ten largest. Material: peripheral blood mononuclear cells (PBMCs), obtained when the disease was refractory, from a patient treated with antithyroid drugs. These receptors were collected from a female donor with Graves disease.

V gene TRBV6-1 combines with J gene TRBJ2-2; D is ambiguous. V lost 6 bases to trimming and J lost 5 bases, with 13 bases between them. Germline values: CDR1 MNHNS, CDR2 SASEGT. This CDR3 has 14 residues. CDR3 DNA: TGTGCCAGCAGAACTGACTCGTTAACCGGGGAGCTGTTTTTT. Amino acids: CASRTDSLTGELFF.

This clonotype appeared many times. The genes are TRBV30 and TRBJ1-1; TRBD1 aligns across 8 bases. CDR3 length: 13 residues. Germline V CDR1 and CDR2: GTSNPN, SVGIG (reference sequence). J gave up 4 bases and V 7 bases, and 8 bases lay outside the gene matches. The CDR3 DNA reads TGTGCCTTCGCCAGGGGGCTGGGCACTGAAGCTTTCTTT. Protein sequence: CAFARGLGTEAFF.

The CDR3 nucleotides read TGTGCCAGCAGCTCCGCCGGGACTAGCGGGAGCAATGAGCAGTTCTTC. Amino acid sequence: CASSSAGTSGSNEQFF. The chain carries TRBV13 and TRBJ2-1; 14 bases fit TRBD2. Trimming at V came to 4 bases and at J to 6 bases, leaving 5 bases not matched to a gene. The CDR3 spans 16 residues. Germline values: CDR1 PRHDT, CDR2 FYEKMQ (reference sequence).

At least ten counts were recorded for this clonotype. This rearrangement joins TRBV6-1 to TRBJ1-1; D is possibly TRBD1 (5 bases). This CDR3 contains 16 residues. Trimming left V 6 bases short and J 4 bases short, with 21 bases between. Germline CDR1 MNHNS, CDR2 SASEGT. The CDR3 DNA sequence: TGTGCCAGCAGCCGGGGGGGACCCGCCCGTGGCACTGAAGCTTTCTTT. Its translation: CASSRGGPARGTEAFF.

This clonotype has ten or more counts. This chain connects TRBV30 to TRBJ1-5; the D is unclear. Per germline, CDR1 GTSNPN and CDR2 SVGIG (reference sequence). The V end lost 2 bases, the J end lost 1 base, and 12 bases lay between the germline ends. This CDR3 contains 15 residues. In DNA, the CDR3 is TGTGCCTGGAGTCGGGGTATTGAGAGCAATCAGCCCCAGCATTTT. Protein sequence: CAWSRGIESNQPQHF.

This clonotype was counted between two and nine times. The chain is built from TRBV5-1 and TRBJ2-7; possibly TRBD2 for D (5 bases). Per the germline V gene, CDR1 is SGHRS and CDR2 is YFSETQ. Between the trimmed V and J ends, which lost 1 base and 5 bases, there was a span of 16 bases. The CDR3 has 15 amino acids. This CDR3 is CASSLLAGPGHEQYF. The DNA of the CDR3 is TGCGCCAGCAGCTTGCTGGCGGGTCCTGGCCACGAGCAGTACTTC.

The chain uses TRBV6-2 or TRBV6-3 and TRBJ1-1; TRBD1 might be the D (5 bases). In germline, CDR1 is MNHEY, CDR2 SVGEGT. The CDR3 has 15 amino acids. V lost 5 bases, J lost 4 bases, and 17 bases lay in between. The CDR3 coding sequence is TGTGCCAGCAGTACTACGGCCGAGGGGAGCACTGAAGCTTTCTTT. This encodes CASSTTAEGSTEAFF.

The chain carries TRBV7-2 and TRBJ2-5; 7 bases are a match to TRBD2. From germline, CDR1 is SGHTA and CDR2 FQGNSA. Trimming took 1 base from V and 4 from J; bases not matched to a gene: 6. The CDR3 spans 15 residues. The CDR3 loop reads CASSLDGTKGETQYF. The CDR3 DNA reads TGTGCCAGCAGCTTAGACGGGACTAAGGGAGAGACCCAGTACTTC.

This clonotype has a count of ten or more. V and J are TRBV28 and TRBJ2-5; 10 bases map to TRBD1. CDR3 length: 15 amino acids. CDR1 is MDHEN, CDR2 SYDVKM, per germline. After removal of 6 bases from V and 4 bases from J, the junction contained 8 bases not matched to a gene. CDR3 DNA: TGTGCCAGCAGCTTAACCGGACAGGGGGTAGAGACCCAGTACTTC. Its translation: CASSLTGQGVETQYF.

Many counts were recorded for this clonotype. CDR3 loop: CASSQAQSSGYTF. In DNA, the CDR3 is TGTGCCAGCAGCCAAGCTCAGTCCAGTGGCTACACCTTC. The genes are TRBV14 and TRBJ1-2; D remains ambiguous. The V gene's germline CDR1 is SGHDN and CDR2 FVKESK. The CDR3 runs 13 residues. Trimming took off 1 base at V and 7 bases at J, with 10 bases between the two ends.

This clonotype was detected a few times. The V gene is TRBV6-2 or TRBV6-3, the J gene TRBJ2-1, with D perhaps being TRBD1 or TRBD2 (6 bases each). This CDR3 contains 15 residues. V lost 5 bases, J lost 8 bases, and 19 bases lay in between. Germline CDR1 reads MNHEY; CDR2 reads SVGEGT. DNA for the CDR3: TGTGCCAGCAGTGACCCTTACGGGGGCTCGGATGAGCAGTTCTTC. This translates into CASSDPYGGSDEQFF.

The V gene is TRBV6-1, the J gene TRBJ1-1; D uncertain. The CDR3 extends over 13 amino acids. V gave up 4 bases and J gave up 6 bases, with 12 bases separating them. Germline V lookup: CDR1 MNHNS, CDR2 SASEGT. CDR3 nucleotides: TGTGCCAGCAGTGGAGGACGGTACGCTGAAGCTTTCTTT. The encoded protein is CASSGGRYAEAFF.